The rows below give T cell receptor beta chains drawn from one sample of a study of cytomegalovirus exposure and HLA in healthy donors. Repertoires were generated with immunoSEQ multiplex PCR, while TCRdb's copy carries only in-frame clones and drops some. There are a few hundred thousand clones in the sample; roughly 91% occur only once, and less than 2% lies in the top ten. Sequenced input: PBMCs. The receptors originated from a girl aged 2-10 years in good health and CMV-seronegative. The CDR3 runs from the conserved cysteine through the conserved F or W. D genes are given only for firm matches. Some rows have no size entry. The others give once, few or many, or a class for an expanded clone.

cdr3_nt: TGTGCCAGCAGCTTGGCAGTCATGAACACTGAAGCTTTCTTT
cdr3_aa: CASSLAVMNTEAFF
v_call: TRBV5-5
j_call: TRBJ1-1
clone_size: once
d_call: .

cdr3_nt: TGTGCCAGCAGTGAACAGGTGGGGGGATCGACTTATGGCTACACCTTC
cdr3_aa: CASSEQVGGSTYGYTF
v_call: TRBV6-1
j_call: TRBJ1-2
clone_size: few
d_call: .

cdr3_nt: TGTGCCAGCAGTGAAGCGGGGCGAAGCGGGAGAATGGGAAATGAGCAGTTCTTC
cdr3_aa: CASSEAGRSGRMGNEQFF
v_call: TRBV6-1
j_call: TRBJ2-1
clone_size: .
d_call: TRBD2

cdr3_nt: TGTGCCAGCAGTGACAACGGTGTGTCGCAGTACTTC
cdr3_aa: CASSDNGVSQYF
v_call: TRBV6-1
j_call: TRBJ2-7
clone_size: .
d_call: .

cdr3_nt: TGTGCCAGCAGCTTTACAGGGCTTGGCGGGGAGCTGTTTTTT
cdr3_aa: CASSFTGLGGELFF
v_call: TRBV7-6
j_call: TRBJ2-2
clone_size: .
d_call: .

cdr3_nt: TGTGCCAGCTCAGCCAACCGGGGAGAAGAGACCCAGTACTTC
cdr3_aa: CASSANRGEETQYF
v_call: TRBV18
j_call: TRBJ2-5
clone_size: .
d_call: .

cdr3_nt: TGTGCCAGCACCACCCGACTTGGTGGCTACACCTTC
cdr3_aa: CASTTRLGGYTF
v_call: TRBV28
j_call: TRBJ1-2
clone_size: .
d_call: .

cdr3_nt: TGTGCCAGCAGTGGGGACAGGGGCAATCAGCCCCAGCATTTT
cdr3_aa: CASSGDRGNQPQHF
v_call: TRBV6-5
j_call: TRBJ1-5
clone_size: .
d_call: TRBD1

cdr3_nt: TGTGCCAGCAGTGAACAGGGGAGCTCCTATAATTCACCCCTCCACTTT
cdr3_aa: CASSEQGSSYNSPLHF
v_call: TRBV2
j_call: TRBJ1-6
clone_size: .
d_call: .

cdr3_nt: TGTGCCAGTCTCGGGGGTAGCAATCAGCCCCAGCATTTT
cdr3_aa: CASLGGSNQPQHF
v_call: TRBV19
j_call: TRBJ1-5
clone_size: once
d_call: .

cdr3_nt: TGTGCCAGCTCAACTCAGGGGAGCTCCTACAATGAGCAGTTCTTC
cdr3_aa: CASSTQGSSYNEQFF
v_call: TRBV18
j_call: TRBJ2-1
clone_size: .
d_call: .

cdr3_nt: TGTGCCACCAGCAGGCCCCCGGGACTAGCAGGGGAGACCCAGTACTTC
cdr3_aa: CATSRPPGLAGETQYF
v_call: TRBV15
j_call: TRBJ2-5
clone_size: .
d_call: TRBD2

cdr3_nt: TGTGCCAGCAGCCGACTGACAGGGCTCCCTGGAAACACCATATATTTT
cdr3_aa: CASSRLTGLPGNTIYF
v_call: TRBV14
j_call: TRBJ1-3
clone_size: .
d_call: TRBD1

cdr3_nt: TGTGCCAGCAGCGTAGAGGGGTATAGCAATCAGCCCCAGCATTTT
cdr3_aa: CASSVEGYSNQPQHF
v_call: TRBV9
j_call: TRBJ1-5
clone_size: .
d_call: .

cdr3_nt: TGTGCCAGCAGTCCACTAGCGGGAGTTCCCGAGCAGTACTTC
cdr3_aa: CASSPLAGVPEQYF
v_call: TRBV6-5
j_call: TRBJ2-7
clone_size: .
d_call: TRBD2

cdr3_nt: TGTGCCAGCAGCTTGGCGGGACAGAGCACAGATACGCAGTATTTT
cdr3_aa: CASSLAGQSTDTQYF
v_call: TRBV5-4
j_call: TRBJ2-3
clone_size: once
d_call: TRBD1

cdr3_nt: TGTGCCAGCAGCCCCTGGGTACTACAGGAGGGGCCAGCTTTCTTT
cdr3_aa: CASSPWVLQEGPAFF
v_call: TRBV5-4
j_call: TRBJ1-1
clone_size: .
d_call: .

cdr3_nt: TGCGCCAGCAGCCGCGGACTAGCGGGGGTGGCAGATACGCAGTATTTT
cdr3_aa: CASSRGLAGVADTQYF
v_call: TRBV10-1
j_call: TRBJ2-3
clone_size: .
d_call: TRBD2

cdr3_nt: TGTGCCAGCCGTAAAGAGCGGGCAATACTCTACGAGCAGTACTTC
cdr3_aa: CASRKERAILYEQYF
v_call: TRBV28
j_call: TRBJ2-7
clone_size: .
d_call: .

cdr3_nt: TGTGCCAGCAGTTCCCCTGGGGGCAACTACGAGCAGTACTTC
cdr3_aa: CASSSPGGNYEQYF
v_call: TRBV6-5
j_call: TRBJ2-7
clone_size: .
d_call: .

cdr3_nt: TGTGCCTGGAGTGTACTTCCGACATCCGGGGAGCTGTTTTTT
cdr3_aa: CAWSVLPTSGELFF
v_call: TRBV30
j_call: TRBJ2-2
clone_size: .
d_call: .

cdr3_nt: TGTGCCAGCAGTTTAACCACGGACAGAGATGGCTACACCTTC
cdr3_aa: CASSLTTDRDGYTF
v_call: TRBV27
j_call: TRBJ1-2
clone_size: once
d_call: .

cdr3_nt: TGTGCCAGCAGGACGGGACTCCCTGAGGAGCAGTACTTC
cdr3_aa: CASRTGLPEEQYF
v_call: TRBV6-1
j_call: TRBJ2-7
clone_size: .
d_call: .

cdr3_nt: TGTGCCAGCAGTTACTCGTCGGGGTATCAGCCCCAGCATTTT
cdr3_aa: CASSYSSGYQPQHF
v_call: TRBV6-5
j_call: TRBJ1-5
clone_size: .
d_call: .

cdr3_nt: TGTGCCAGCAGCTTGGGGCTGACAGGGCACGAGCAGTACTTC
cdr3_aa: CASSLGLTGHEQYF
v_call: TRBV5-5
j_call: TRBJ2-7
clone_size: .
d_call: TRBD1

cdr3_nt: TGTGCCAGCAGTTGGACAGTTTACAATGAGCAGTTCTTC
cdr3_aa: CASSWTVYNEQFF
v_call: TRBV2
j_call: TRBJ2-1
clone_size: .
d_call: .

cdr3_nt: TGTGCCAGCAGACCCGGGACAGGGGGCTCCGGGGAGCTGTTTTTT
cdr3_aa: CASRPGTGGSGELFF
v_call: TRBV27
j_call: TRBJ2-2
clone_size: once
d_call: TRBD1

cdr3_nt: TGTGCCAGCAGTCACAACAGGGGGCAGAGGTCAGATACGCAGTATTTT
cdr3_aa: CASSHNRGQRSDTQYF
v_call: TRBV28
j_call: TRBJ2-3
clone_size: .
d_call: TRBD1

cdr3_nt: TGTGCCAGCGATGGACTAGCGGGAGGGGGGACCTACGAGCAGTACTTC
cdr3_aa: CASDGLAGGGTYEQYF
v_call: TRBV2
j_call: TRBJ2-7
clone_size: .
d_call: TRBD2

cdr3_nt: TGTGCCAGCAGCTTGGCCCACCCCGGCGGGGAGCTGTTTTTT
cdr3_aa: CASSLAHPGGELFF
v_call: TRBV5-4
j_call: TRBJ2-2
clone_size: once
d_call: .

cdr3_nt: TGTGCCAGCAGTGCTGGGAGCTCCTATAATTCACCCCTCCACTTT
cdr3_aa: CASSAGSSYNSPLHF
v_call: TRBV2
j_call: TRBJ1-6
clone_size: .
d_call: .

cdr3_nt: TGCGCCAGCAGCTTTAGCGGCCTCTCCTACGAGCAGTACTTC
cdr3_aa: CASSFSGLSYEQYF
v_call: TRBV5-1
j_call: TRBJ2-7
clone_size: .
d_call: .

cdr3_nt: TGTGCCAGCAGAGCACTAGCGCAACCCACAGATACGCAGTATTTT
cdr3_aa: CASRALAQPTDTQYF
v_call: TRBV2
j_call: TRBJ2-3
clone_size: .
d_call: TRBD2

cdr3_nt: TGTGCCAGCAGTGATGCGGGACAGGAACTGAACACTGAAGCTTTCTTT
cdr3_aa: CASSDAGQELNTEAFF
v_call: TRBV25-1
j_call: TRBJ1-1
clone_size: .
d_call: TRBD1

cdr3_nt: TGTGCCAGCAGTTACTCCCTAGCGGGAGAGCGCGAGCAGTACTTC
cdr3_aa: CASSYSLAGEREQYF
v_call: TRBV6-5
j_call: TRBJ2-7
clone_size: .
d_call: TRBD2

cdr3_nt: TGTGCCAGTAGTACGGGACTAGCGGTTTACAATGAGCAGTTCTTC
cdr3_aa: CASSTGLAVYNEQFF
v_call: TRBV19
j_call: TRBJ2-1
clone_size: .
d_call: TRBD2

cdr3_nt: TGCGCCAGCAGCTTGGATGGGGCAGGGGGCTCAGATACGCAGTATTTT
cdr3_aa: CASSLDGAGGSDTQYF
v_call: TRBV5-1
j_call: TRBJ2-3
clone_size: .
d_call: TRBD1

cdr3_nt: TGTGCCAGCAGCTTGGGACTAGCGGCCACCGGGGAGCTGTTTTTT
cdr3_aa: CASSLGLAATGELFF
v_call: TRBV5-8
j_call: TRBJ2-2
clone_size: .
d_call: TRBD2

cdr3_nt: TGTGCCAGCAGTTTAGGACTAGCGGGAGATACCGGGGAGCTGTTTTTT
cdr3_aa: CASSLGLAGDTGELFF
v_call: TRBV5-6
j_call: TRBJ2-2
clone_size: .
d_call: TRBD2

cdr3_nt: TGCGCCAGCAGCTTGGAGGGAGGAAAACTGTTTTTT
cdr3_aa: CASSLEGGKLFF
v_call: TRBV5-1
j_call: TRBJ1-4
clone_size: few
d_call: .

cdr3_nt: TGTGCCAGCAGCGTAATGGAGGCGGAGCATCAGCCCCAGCATTTT
cdr3_aa: CASSVMEAEHQPQHF
v_call: TRBV9
j_call: TRBJ1-5
clone_size: .
d_call: .

cdr3_nt: TGTGCCAGCAGCGCAACAGGGAAATTGAATGAAAAACTGTTTTTT
cdr3_aa: CASSATGKLNEKLFF
v_call: TRBV5-8
j_call: TRBJ1-4
clone_size: .
d_call: .

cdr3_nt: TGTGCCAGCAACCTAAATAGATTGAACACTGAAGCTTTCTTT
cdr3_aa: CASNLNRLNTEAFF
v_call: TRBV11-2
j_call: TRBJ1-1
clone_size: .
d_call: .

cdr3_nt: TGTGCCAGCCGGGACAGGGAAAATTCACCCCTCCACTTT
cdr3_aa: CASRDRENSPLHF
v_call: TRBV19
j_call: TRBJ1-6
clone_size: .
d_call: TRBD1

cdr3_nt: TGCGCCGTACCAGCGGAAGGGACAAACACTGAAGCTTTCTTT
cdr3_aa: CAVPAEGTNTEAFF
v_call: TRBV23-1
j_call: TRBJ1-1
clone_size: .
d_call: .

cdr3_nt: TGTGCCACCAGCAGAGATCGCCAGACAACTAATGAAAAACTGTTTTTT
cdr3_aa: CATSRDRQTTNEKLFF
v_call: TRBV15
j_call: TRBJ1-4
clone_size: .
d_call: .

cdr3_nt: TGTGCCAGCAGCCTCTGGACAGGGGGGACCGCTGAAGCTTTCTTT
cdr3_aa: CASSLWTGGTAEAFF
v_call: TRBV7-2
j_call: TRBJ1-1
clone_size: .
d_call: TRBD1

cdr3_nt: TGTGCCAGCAGCTTTTTCGTGGGACTAGCTTACGAGCAGTACTTC
cdr3_aa: CASSFFVGLAYEQYF
v_call: TRBV11-2
j_call: TRBJ2-7
clone_size: .
d_call: TRBD2

cdr3_nt: TGCGCCAGCAGCCCCTGGACAGGCCTAGCCAAAAACATTCAGTACTTC
cdr3_aa: CASSPWTGLAKNIQYF
v_call: TRBV5-1
j_call: TRBJ2-4
clone_size: once
d_call: TRBD1

cdr3_nt: TGTGCCTGGAGTGTCGGGAACCGCTCTGGAAACACCATATATTTT
cdr3_aa: CAWSVGNRSGNTIYF
v_call: TRBV30
j_call: TRBJ1-3
clone_size: .
d_call: .

cdr3_nt: TGTGCCAGCAGCTTAAGGGGGCGCGTATACGAGCAGTACTTC
cdr3_aa: CASSLRGRVYEQYF
v_call: TRBV7-2
j_call: TRBJ2-7
clone_size: .
d_call: TRBD1

cdr3_nt: TGTGCCAGCAGTTTGGGCAACCTTTATAGCAATCAGCCCCAGCATTTT
cdr3_aa: CASSLGNLYSNQPQHF
v_call: TRBV28
j_call: TRBJ1-5
clone_size: .
d_call: .

cdr3_nt: TGTGCCAGCAGCTGGGACAGTGGGATCTTCATGAACACTGAAGCTTTCTTT
cdr3_aa: CASSWDSGIFMNTEAFF
v_call: TRBV7-9
j_call: TRBJ1-1
clone_size: .
d_call: TRBD1

cdr3_nt: TGTGCCAGCAGCCAAGGCTTGAGCGGGGGGTACTACGAGCAGTACTTC
cdr3_aa: CASSQGLSGGYYEQYF
v_call: TRBV14
j_call: TRBJ2-7
clone_size: .
d_call: TRBD2